This TCR beta chain was identified during a study of T cell repertoires in cytomegalovirus infection. Background on the study: Matching HLA type and CMV infection were both indicated by public TCR beta signatures.

This clonotype showed up just a few times. TCRdb called the reads again in MiXCR, with one record for every CDR3 protein. This table holds 85,000 to 130,000 distinct CDR3 sequences, about 22% found once. This CDR3 is built from 14 residues. CDR1 and CDR2 (germline): LNHDA, SQIVND (reference sequence). Trimming left V 3 bases short and J 0 bases short, with 9 bases between. The rearrangement joins TRBV19 to TRBJ2-7; no clear D gene. This clonotype was sampled from a human donor in good health (CMV status not recorded). Some clones in this sample may be carry-over from other donors' samples. Sequencing was carried out using CD8+ T cells from PBMCs. The CDR3 protein is CASSISMSSYEQYF. CDR3 nucleotides: TGTGCCAGTAGTATCTCGATGAGCTCCTACGAGCAGTACTTC.